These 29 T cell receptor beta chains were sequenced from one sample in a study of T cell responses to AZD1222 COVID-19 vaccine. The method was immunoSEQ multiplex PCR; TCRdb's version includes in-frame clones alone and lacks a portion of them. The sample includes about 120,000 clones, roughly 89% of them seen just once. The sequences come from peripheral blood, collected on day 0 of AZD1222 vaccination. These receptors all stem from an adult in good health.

The CDR3 DNA follows: TGTGCCAGCAGCCCCACAGACTCTGGAAACACCATATATTTT. Protein sequence: CASSPTDSGNTIYF. The rearrangement uses TRBV4-2 and TRBJ1-3, with D unclear. This CDR3 contains 14 residues. Per germline, CDR1 LGHNA and CDR2 YNFKEQ. Trimming pared 4 bases from V and 0 bases from J, leaving 7 bases between.

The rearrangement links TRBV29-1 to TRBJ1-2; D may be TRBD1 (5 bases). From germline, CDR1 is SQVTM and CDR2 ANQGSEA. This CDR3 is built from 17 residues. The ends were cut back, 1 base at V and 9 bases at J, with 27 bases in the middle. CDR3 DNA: TGCAGCGTTGAAGGTACGGGCCCCGGGACGGAGGATGCTCGCTACACCTTC. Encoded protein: CSVEGTGPGTEDARYTF.

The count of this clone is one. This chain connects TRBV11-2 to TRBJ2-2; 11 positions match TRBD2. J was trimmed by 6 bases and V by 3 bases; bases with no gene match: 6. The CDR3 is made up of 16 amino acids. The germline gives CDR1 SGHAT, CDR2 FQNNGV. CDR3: CASSFQLAGGAGELFF. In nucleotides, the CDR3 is TGTGCCAGCAGCTTTCAGCTAGCGGGGGGCGCCGGGGAGCTGTTTTTT.

CDR3 sequence reads: CAIRGSGTSDNEQFF. The CDR3 bases are TGTGCCATCAGGGGCTCCGGGACTTCAGACAATGAGCAGTTCTTC. The rearrangement joins TRBV10-3 to TRBJ2-1; a weak D match, TRBD2 (6 bases). The germline gives CDR1 ENHRY, CDR2 SYGVKD. Trimming took off 6 bases at V and 5 bases at J, with 17 bases between the two ends. CDR3 length equals 15 residues.

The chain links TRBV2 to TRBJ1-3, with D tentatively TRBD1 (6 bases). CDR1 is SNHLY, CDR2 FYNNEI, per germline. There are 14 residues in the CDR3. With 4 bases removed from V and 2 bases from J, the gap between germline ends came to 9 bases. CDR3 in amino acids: CASSAGAAGNTIYF. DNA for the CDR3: TGTGCCAGCAGTGCAGGGGCAGCTGGAAACACCATATATTTT. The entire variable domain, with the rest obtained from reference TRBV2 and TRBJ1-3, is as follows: EPEVTQTPSHQVTQMGQEVILRCVPISNHLYFYWYRQILGQKVEFLVSFYNNEISEKSEIFDDQFSVERPDGSNFTLKIRSTKLEDSAMYFCASSAGAAGNTIYFGEGSWLTVV.

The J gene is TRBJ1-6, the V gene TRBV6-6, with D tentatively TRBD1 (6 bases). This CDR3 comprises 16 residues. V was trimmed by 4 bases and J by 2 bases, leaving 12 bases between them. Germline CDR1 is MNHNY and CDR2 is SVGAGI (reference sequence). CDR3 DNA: TGTGCCAGCAGTTCACGGACAGAAGCCTATAATTCACCCCTCCACTTT. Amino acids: CASSSRTEAYNSPLHF.

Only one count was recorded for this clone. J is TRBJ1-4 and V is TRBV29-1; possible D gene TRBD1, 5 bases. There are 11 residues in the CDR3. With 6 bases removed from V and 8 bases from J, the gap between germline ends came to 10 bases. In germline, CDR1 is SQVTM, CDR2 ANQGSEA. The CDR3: CSVRETEKLFF. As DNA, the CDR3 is TGCAGCGTCAGGGAGACGGAAAAACTGTTTTTT.

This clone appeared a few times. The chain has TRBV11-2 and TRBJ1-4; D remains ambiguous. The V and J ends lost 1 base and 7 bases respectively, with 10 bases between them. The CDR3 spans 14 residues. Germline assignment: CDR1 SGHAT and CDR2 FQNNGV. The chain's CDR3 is CASSLAQISEKLFF. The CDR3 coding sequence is TGTGCCAGCAGCTTAGCACAGATATCTGAAAAACTGTTTTTT. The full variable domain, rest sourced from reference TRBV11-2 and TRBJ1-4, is EAGVAQSPRYKIIEKRQSVAFWCNPISGHATLYWYQQILGQGPKLLIQFQNNGVVDDSQLPKDRFSAERLKGVDSTLKIQPAKLEDSAVYLCASSLAQISEKLFFGSGTQLSVL.

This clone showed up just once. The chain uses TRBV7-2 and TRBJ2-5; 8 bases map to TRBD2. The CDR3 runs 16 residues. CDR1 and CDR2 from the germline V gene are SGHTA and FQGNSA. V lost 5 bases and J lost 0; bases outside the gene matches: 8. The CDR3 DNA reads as TGTGCCAGCAGCGAAGGGGTAGCGGGGTACCAAGAGACCCAGTACTTC. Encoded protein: CASSEGVAGYQETQYF. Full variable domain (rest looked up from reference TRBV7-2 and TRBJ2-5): GAGVSQSPSNKVTEKGKDVELRCDPISGHTALYWYRQSLGQGLEFLIYFQGNSAPDKSGLPSDRFSAERTGGSVSTLTIQRTQQEDSAVYLCASSEGVAGYQETQYFGPGTRLLVL.

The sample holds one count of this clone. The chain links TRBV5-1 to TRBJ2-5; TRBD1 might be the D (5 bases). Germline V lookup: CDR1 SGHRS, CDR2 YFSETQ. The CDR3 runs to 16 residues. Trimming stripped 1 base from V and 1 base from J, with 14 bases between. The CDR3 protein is CASSLNPGSGQETQYF. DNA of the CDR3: TGCGCCAGCAGCTTGAATCCAGGGTCAGGCCAAGAGACCCAGTACTTC.

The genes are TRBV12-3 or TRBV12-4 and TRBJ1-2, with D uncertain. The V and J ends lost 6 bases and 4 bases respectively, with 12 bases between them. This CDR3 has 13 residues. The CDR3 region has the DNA TGTGCCAGCAGCGTTGGGAGAGGCTATGGCTACACCTTC. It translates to CASSVGRGYGYTF.

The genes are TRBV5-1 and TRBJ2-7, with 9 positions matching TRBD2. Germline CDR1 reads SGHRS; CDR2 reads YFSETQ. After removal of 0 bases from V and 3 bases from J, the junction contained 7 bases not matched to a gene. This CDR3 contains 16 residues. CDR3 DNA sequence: TGCGCCAGCAGCTTGGTGGTAGCGGGAGCCCACTACGAGCAGTACTTC. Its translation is CASSLVVAGAHYEQYF. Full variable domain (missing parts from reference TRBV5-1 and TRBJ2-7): KAGVTQTPRYLIKTRGQQVTLSCSPISGHRSVSWYQQTPGQGLQFLFEYFSETQRNKGNFPGRFSGRQFSNSRSEMNVSTLELGDSALYLCASSLVVAGAHYEQYFGPGTRLTVT.

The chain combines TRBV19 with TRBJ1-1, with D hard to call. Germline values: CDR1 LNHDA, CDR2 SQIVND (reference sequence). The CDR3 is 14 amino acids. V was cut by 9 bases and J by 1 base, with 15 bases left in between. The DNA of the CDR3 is TGTGCCAGAACTACCGGGCCTACGAACACTGAAGCTTTCTTT. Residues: CARTTGPTNTEAFF.

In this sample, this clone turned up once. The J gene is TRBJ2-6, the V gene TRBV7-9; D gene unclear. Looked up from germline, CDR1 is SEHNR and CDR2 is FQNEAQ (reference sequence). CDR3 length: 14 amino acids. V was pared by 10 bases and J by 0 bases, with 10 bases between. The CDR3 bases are TGTGCCACCTCCTTGCGCTCTGGGGCCAACGTCCTGACTTTC. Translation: CATSLRSGANVLTF.

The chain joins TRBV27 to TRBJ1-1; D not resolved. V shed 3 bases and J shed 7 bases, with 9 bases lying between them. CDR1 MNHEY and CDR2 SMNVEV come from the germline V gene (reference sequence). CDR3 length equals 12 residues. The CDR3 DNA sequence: TGTGCCAGCAGTTTCCCCTATGGTGAAGCTTTCTTT. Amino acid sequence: CASSFPYGEAFF.

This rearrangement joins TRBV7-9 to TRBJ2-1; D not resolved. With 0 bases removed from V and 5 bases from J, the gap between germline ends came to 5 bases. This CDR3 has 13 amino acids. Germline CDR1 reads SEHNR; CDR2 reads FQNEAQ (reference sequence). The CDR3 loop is CASSLAIDNEQFF. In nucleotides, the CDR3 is TGTGCCAGCAGCTTAGCTATTGACAATGAGCAGTTCTTC.

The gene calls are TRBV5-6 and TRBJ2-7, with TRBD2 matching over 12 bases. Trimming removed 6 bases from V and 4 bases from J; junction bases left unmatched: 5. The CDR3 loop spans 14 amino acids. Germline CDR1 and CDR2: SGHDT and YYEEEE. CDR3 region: CASTRTSGAYEQYF. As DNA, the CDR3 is TGTGCCAGCACCAGGACTAGCGGGGCTTACGAGCAGTACTTC.

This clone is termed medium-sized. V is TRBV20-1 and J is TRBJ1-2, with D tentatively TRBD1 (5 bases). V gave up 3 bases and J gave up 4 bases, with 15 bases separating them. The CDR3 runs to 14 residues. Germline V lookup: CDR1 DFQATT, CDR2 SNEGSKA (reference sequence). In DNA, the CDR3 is TGCAGTGCTAGTAGGGTGGGGGTAGGCTATGGCTACACCTTC. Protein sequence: CSASRVGVGYGYTF.

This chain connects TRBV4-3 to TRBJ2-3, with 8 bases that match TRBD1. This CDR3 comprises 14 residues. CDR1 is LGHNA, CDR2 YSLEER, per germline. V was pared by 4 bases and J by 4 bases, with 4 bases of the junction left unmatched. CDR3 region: CASSRGQGPDTQYF. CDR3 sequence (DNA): TGCGCCAGCAGCCGAGGACAGGGCCCAGATACGCAGTATTTT.

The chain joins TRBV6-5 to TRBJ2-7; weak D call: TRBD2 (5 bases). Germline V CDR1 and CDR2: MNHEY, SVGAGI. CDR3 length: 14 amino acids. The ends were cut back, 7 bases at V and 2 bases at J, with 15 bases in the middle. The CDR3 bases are TGTGCCAGCAACCCTCAGGAGGCGGCCTACGAGCAGTACTTC. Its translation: CASNPQEAAYEQYF.

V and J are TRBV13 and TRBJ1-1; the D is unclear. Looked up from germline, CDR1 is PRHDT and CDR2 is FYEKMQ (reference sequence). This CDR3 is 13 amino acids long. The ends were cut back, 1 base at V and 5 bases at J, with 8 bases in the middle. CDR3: CASSLERRTEAFF. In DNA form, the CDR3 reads TGTGCCAGCAGCTTAGAGAGGCGGACTGAAGCTTTCTTT.

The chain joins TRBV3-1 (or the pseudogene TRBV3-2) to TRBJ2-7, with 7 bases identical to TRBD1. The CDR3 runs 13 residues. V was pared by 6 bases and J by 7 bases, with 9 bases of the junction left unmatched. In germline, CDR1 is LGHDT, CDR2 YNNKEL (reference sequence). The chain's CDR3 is CASRPNRGREQYF. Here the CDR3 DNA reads TGTGCCAGCAGACCTAACAGGGGAAGAGAGCAGTACTTC.

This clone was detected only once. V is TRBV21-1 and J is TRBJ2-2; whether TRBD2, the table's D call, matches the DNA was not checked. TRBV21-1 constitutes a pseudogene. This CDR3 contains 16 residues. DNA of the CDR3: TGTGCCAGCAGCAAGGGTAGCGAGGCGAACACCGGGGAGCTGTTTTTT. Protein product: CASSKGSEANTGELFF.

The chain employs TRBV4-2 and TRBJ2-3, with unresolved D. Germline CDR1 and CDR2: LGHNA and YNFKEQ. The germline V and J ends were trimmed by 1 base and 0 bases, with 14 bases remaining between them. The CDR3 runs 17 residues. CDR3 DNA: TGTGCCAGCAGCCAAGGGTCCAGACGATCTAGCACAGATACGCAGTATTTT. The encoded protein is CASSQGSRRSSTDTQYF.

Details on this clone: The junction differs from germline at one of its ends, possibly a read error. The CDR3 loop reads CASQAEAQYF. CDR3 coding DNA: TGTGCCAGTCAGGCAGAGGCCCAGTACTTC. The chain uses TRBV2 and TRBJ2-5; D is undetermined. In germline, CDR1 is SNHLY, CDR2 FYNNEI. The CDR3 has 10 residues.

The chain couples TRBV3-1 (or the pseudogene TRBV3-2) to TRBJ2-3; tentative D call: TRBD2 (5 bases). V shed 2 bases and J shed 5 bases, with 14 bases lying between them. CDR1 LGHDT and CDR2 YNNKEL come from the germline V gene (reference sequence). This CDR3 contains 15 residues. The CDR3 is CASSQKRGAGDTQYF. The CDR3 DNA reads TGTGCCAGCAGCCAAAAACGGGGTGCCGGAGATACGCAGTATTTT.

Here the CDR3 DNA reads TGTGCCATCAGTGAGTCGGAATCCCAGGGAAGGGATCAGCCCCAGCATTTT. Residues: CAISESESQGRDQPQHF. This rearrangement joins TRBV10-3 to TRBJ1-5, with a weak D call TRBD1 (5 bases). The ends were cut back, 0 bases at V and 5 bases at J, with 17 bases in the middle. This CDR3 comprises 17 residues. Germline CDR1 reads ENHRY; CDR2 reads SYGVKD.

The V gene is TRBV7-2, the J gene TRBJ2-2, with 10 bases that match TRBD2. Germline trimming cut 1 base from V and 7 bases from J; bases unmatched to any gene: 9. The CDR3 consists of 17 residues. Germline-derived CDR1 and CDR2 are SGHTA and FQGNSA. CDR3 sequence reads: CASSLERSGGPGGELFF. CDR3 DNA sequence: TGTGCCAGCAGCTTAGAGCGTAGCGGGGGGCCGGGCGGGGAGCTGTTTTTT. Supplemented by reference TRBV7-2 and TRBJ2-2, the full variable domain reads GAGVSQSPSNKVTEKGKDVELRCDPISGHTALYWYRQSLGQGLEFLIYFQGNSAPDKSGLPSDRFSAERTGGSVSTLTIQRTQQEDSAVYLCASSLERSGGPGGELFFGEGSRLTVL.

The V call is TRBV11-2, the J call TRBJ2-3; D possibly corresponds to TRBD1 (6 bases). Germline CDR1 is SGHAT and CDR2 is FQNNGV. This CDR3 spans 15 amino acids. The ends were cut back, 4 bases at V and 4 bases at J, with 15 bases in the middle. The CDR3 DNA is TGTGCCAGCAGCTCAATTCCACAGGGAGCAGATACGCAGTATTTT. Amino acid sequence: CASSSIPQGADTQYF.